This T cell receptor (beta chain) was identified during a study of beta chain features in type 1 diabetes. Study observations and caveats: Patients with Type 1 diabetes showed moderately but significantly shorter TCRB CDR3s in all four CD4+ subsets.

The study reverse transcribed the entire isolated RNA, so it sequenced expressed TCRB transcripts. Assay used: immunoSEQ multiplex PCR; TCRdb lists only in-frame clones, some missing. The sample has over 200,000 clones; 11% are singletons. The germline V and J ends were trimmed by 4 bases and 7 bases, with 11 bases remaining between them. CDR3 length: 13 residues. Germline-derived CDR1 and CDR2 are MGHRA and YSYEKL. With regard to this clone: What it recognizes is unknown.

Sequencing used naive CD4+ T cells from blood. This sequence joins TRBV4-1 and TRBJ1-5; tentative D call: TRBD1 (6 bases). The TCR sequence derives from a man aged 25-40 years with type 1 diabetes. CDR3 region: CASSLQGLQPQHF. CDR3 DNA: TGCGCCAGCAGCCTCCAGGGGTTGCAGCCCCAGCATTTT.